This TCR beta chain came from a study of cytomegalovirus exposure and HLA in healthy donors (dated by TCRdb to 2015 to 2018). As for the study more broadly: According to an earlier analysis of several hundred of the donors, about 170 million T cells yielded 90 million to 130 million unique TCR beta sequences and around 280 Gb of sequence data. Several DR-DQ haplotypes were treated as single units for association and clustering because of strong linkage in the cohort. Among some 400 genotyped donors of the cohort, an average of around 220,000 unique TCR beta nucleotide sequences was sequenced per donor, of which 15% to 20% were non-productive. Donor age, sex, ethnicity and CMV serostatus were collected together with the repertoire data. The genetic ancestry cluster associated with self-reported Caucasian donors included roughly four fifths of the 398 genotyped donors. Rather than using new phenotypic data, the later analysis identified candidate immune exposures from TCR beta sequences and from how often those sequences occurred across donors. The T cell repertoires of under 700 subjects were profiled by immunosequencing and related to cytomegalovirus serostatus. Typing coverage differed by locus: A, B, C, DRB1 and DQB1 were typed in roughly 620-630 donors, DQA1 in 522, DPA1 in approximately 610, and DPB1 in 400 to 480. To study patterns of TCR occurrence, a later analysis re-analyzed previously published TCR beta repertoires from several hundred donors and added high-resolution HLA genotyping. The study aimed to test whether signatures of past pathogen exposure could be identified by cataloging public T cell receptors. Every repertoire in the discovery cohort had been generated on one and the same sequencing platform. An earlier analysis of fewer than 750 of the donors used high-throughput TCR beta sequencing to judge whether each TCR beta V gene segment behaved as functional or pseudogenic. HLA typing included class I and class II loci at four-digit resolution. About 300 gigabases of sequencing data and around 87 million unique TCR sequences were included in an early release covering roughly 600 HLA-typed donors. A separate validation cohort of over a hundred different subjects was used in addition to the roughly 670-subject first cohort. Genome-wide SNP genotypes for about 65% of the 666 donors were used in a later genetic analysis, which treated that subset as a discovery cohort. The study combined high-throughput TCR immunosequencing, statistical association of individual TCRs with disease status, and machine learning to predict cytomegalovirus infection status.

The library came from the immunoSEQ multiplex PCR assay. The multiplex PCR relied on a mix of 60 forward primers for TCR Vbeta segments and 13 reverse primers for TCR Jbeta segments. The CDR3 region of rearranged TCR beta genes was amplified from genomic DNA by a multiplex PCR assay. Amplified TCR beta libraries were sequenced as 87-base-pair reads on the Illumina HiSeq System. Per the original workflow: In a later analysis, some 80 million unique TCR beta chains were counted across the roughly 610 repertoires, and roughly 11 million of these chains were shared by at least two donors. To remove PCR and sequencing errors, raw reads were error-corrected and collapsed into unique sequences using a nearest-neighbor algorithm that merged closely related sequences. CDR3 sequences were aligned to IMGT reference sequences to assign V, D and J gene segments. For a sequence to be retained, a match of at least six nucleotides was required to both a V gene segment and a J gene segment. A rearrangement was called productive if the CDR3 had no stop codons and remained in frame with V and J, and every other rearrangement was called non-productive. CDR3 was defined by IMGT convention, running from the second conserved V-encoded cysteine to the conserved J-encoded phenylalanine. The earlier analysis of 500 to 600 of the donors excluded sequences that lacked an unambiguous match to a single V gene segment. In an earlier analysis of around 590 of the donors, a V segment was called functional when productive rearrangements were above 56.7%, and segregating when the standard deviation between donors exceeded 5%. A statistical classification framework was built for diagnosing cytomegalovirus status from the catalog of TCR beta chain sequences. In a later analysis, V and J genes were assigned by comparing TCR nucleotide sequences against IMGT/GENE-DB human TR gene sequences. A later analysis assigned CDR3 sequences and most-parsimonious VDJ recombination scenarios with the TCRdist pipeline. A later analysis defined each TCR beta chain by its CDR3 amino acid sequence plus V-gene family, and excluded reads lacking a unique V-gene family. As a way to deal with suspected cross-contamination and a sequencing artifact, a later analysis dropped hundreds of nucleotide sequences that were highly shared and had low generation probability. In a later analysis, a clonal expansion index for each public chain was calculated from normalized within-repertoire ranks of inferred template counts. A later analysis computed generation probabilities with a VDJ recombination model fitted to out-of-frame rearrangements, and checked the results against IGoR. Hypergeometric tests were used in a later analysis to score TCR-TCR, TCR-HLA and TCR-CMV co-occurrence, with a repertoire-size bias correction applied to the TCR pairs. A later analysis estimated false discovery rates by permuting HLA or CMV assignments 20 times. In a later analysis, co-occurring TCRs were grouped using DBSCAN, and TCRdist sequence similarity was added for clustering within HLA-allele-positive subsets. Repertoires with fewer than 30,000 or more than 120,000 public chains were left out of co-occurrence clustering, as were five repertoires with anomalous nucleotide sharing. In its TCRdb copy, this immuneACCESS table keeps in-frame sequences only and misses some clones. Where compared with another copy, unresolved V genes explain less than half of these, and the others have no known cause. That table is the source of V, J and clone size, and D and trimming were worked out from the DNA. In this sample the table shows about 170,000 clones, 75% to 90% of which occur a single time. About 7% of the sample comes from the top ten.

In total, about 650 healthy bone marrow donors made up the cohort. At the time of sampling, all cohort members were nominally healthy, though unrecorded immune exposures were likely present. The donor was CMV seropositive and belonged to the group of about 290 seropositive cohort members. A peripheral blood sample was provided by each donor, and peripheral blood mononuclear cells were used for TCR beta sequencing. The Qiagen DNeasy Blood Extraction Kit was used to extract genomic DNA from the blood cell samples. Remarks on this clone: Its antigen target is currently unknown. Within one base of it there is no much larger clone, and no base qualities were kept.

Findings and caveats that apply to the study as a whole: An earlier analysis of approximately 570 of the donors showed that most TCR beta V segments appeared in productive rearrangements either about 87% or about 30% of the time, which broadly matched IMGT annotations. This cohort had only TCR beta chains sequenced, and the lack of alpha or paired-chain data limited which features could be detected. A later analysis found that most CMV-associated TCR beta chains appeared HLA-restricted, with HLA associations seemingly driven largely by CMV exposure. A further reported finding was that TCR beta sequences accurately predicted the HLA-A and HLA-B alleles for most subjects in the first cohort. According to a later analysis, TCR association rates differed among HLA loci, with DRB1 alleles showing the most associated TCRs and HLA-C alleles showing the fewest. In vitro tests confirmed that a few of the cytomegalovirus-associated TCR beta chains recognize cytomegalovirus antigens. According to the authors, the approach could potentially be generalized to other disease states and immunological phenotypes. The presence/absence analyses assumed that sequencing depth was roughly uniform across donors, and that assumption may not be true. In a later analysis, several top co-occurrence clusters were reported to appear linked to parvovirus B19, influenza, CMV and Epstein-Barr virus. When HLA alleles, especially DR and DQ, strongly co-occurred, attributing TCR associations to individual alleles was difficult. Roughly 15 rarely observed V segments, including chromosome 9 orphons, were excluded from the earlier analysis of about 600 of the donors because counts were too low. In the study, 150 to 200 TCR beta chains were listed as associated with cytomegalovirus. In both the original and validation cohorts, the classifier was reported to diagnose cytomegalovirus status with high specificity and sensitivity. A cluster of highly shared sequence variants was judged likely to be a technical artifact of the sequencing pipeline. Compared with equally common non-associated chains, HLA-associated TCR beta chains in a later analysis were more clonally expanded and had lower generation probabilities. A later analysis associated 16,951 TCR beta sequences with specific HLA alleles at a false discovery rate of 0.05. Linkage disequilibrium might explain the correlated functional status among segregating V segments, but an unknown experimental factor could not be excluded. CMV serostatus was the only immune exposure information available for the cohort. Because HLA typing was missing for some donors at each locus, association tests included only the typed subset. Compared with the approximately 700-donor mean, donors in an Asian-associated ancestry cluster had fewer N-insertions in productive TCRs, according to a later genetic analysis. Most TCR sequences were seen in very few donors, while some public TCRs were found in many individuals. V-gene and J-gene trimming of TCR beta chains was associated with a missense DCLRE1C variant in a later genetic analysis, and the association was replicated in an independent cohort.

The sequence came from a man aged 25-40 years in good health and CMV-seropositive. The sequencing sample was made of PBMCs.

The DNA sequence is TGTGCCAGCAGTGACCCCACAGTTACTGAAAAACTGTTTTTT. Its translation reads: CASSDPTVTEKLFF. Recombination linked TRBV2 to TRBJ1-4, with the D segment identity uncertain. Sequences SNHLY (CDR1) and FYNNEI (CDR2) are obtained from the germline V gene. Counted from cysteine to phenylalanine, this CDR3 has 14 amino acids. The read is trimmed to its CDR3 DNA, 42 bases read in frame from base 1. V drops 3 bases and J drops 7 bases, leaving 12 bases in between.